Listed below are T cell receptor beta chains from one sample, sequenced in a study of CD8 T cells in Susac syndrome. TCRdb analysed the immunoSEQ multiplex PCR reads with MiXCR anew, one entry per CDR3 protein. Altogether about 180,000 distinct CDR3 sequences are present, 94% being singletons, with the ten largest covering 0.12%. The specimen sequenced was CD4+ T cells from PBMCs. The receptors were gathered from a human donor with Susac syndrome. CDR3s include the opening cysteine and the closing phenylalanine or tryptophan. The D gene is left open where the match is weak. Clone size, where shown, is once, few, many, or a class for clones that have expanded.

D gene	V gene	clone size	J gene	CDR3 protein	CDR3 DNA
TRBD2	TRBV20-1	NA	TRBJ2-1	CSASPTSGGRYNEQFF	TGCAGTGCTAGCCCGACTAGCGGGGGGAGATACAATGAGCAGTTCTTC
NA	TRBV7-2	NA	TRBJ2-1	CASSPLSSSYNEQFF	TGTGCCAGCAGCCCCCTGTCTAGCTCCTACAATGAGCAGTTCTTC
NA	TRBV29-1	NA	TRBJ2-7	CSVRTQGISYEQYF	TGCAGCGTTCGGACCCAAGGAATCTCTTACGAGCAGTACTTC
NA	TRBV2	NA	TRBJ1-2	CASSDRGYGYTF	TGTGCCAGCAGTGACAGGGGCTATGGCTACACCTTC
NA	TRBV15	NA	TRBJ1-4	CATSRSGGKLREKLFF	TGTGCCACCAGCAGGTCGGGGGGCAAACTGAGGGAAAAACTGTTTTTT
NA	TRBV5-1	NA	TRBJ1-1	CASNELNTEAFF	TGCGCCAGCAACGAATTGAACACTGAAGCTTTCTTT
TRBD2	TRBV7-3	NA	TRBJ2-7	CASGNRTSGGNEQYF	TGTGCCAGCGGAAATAGGACTAGCGGGGGAAACGAGCAGTACTTC
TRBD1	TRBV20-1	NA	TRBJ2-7	CSASPGQVIYEQYF	TGCAGTGCATCCCCGGGACAGGTAATATACGAGCAGTACTTC
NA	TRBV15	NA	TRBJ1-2	CATSRPDMAHYGYTF	TGTGCCACCAGCAGACCCGACATGGCCCACTATGGCTACACCTTC
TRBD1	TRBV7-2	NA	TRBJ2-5	CASSYGQGGIQYF	TGTGCCAGCAGCTACGGACAGGGGGGAATCCAGTACTTC
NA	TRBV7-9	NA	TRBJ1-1	CASSIDPEGTEAFF	TGTGCCAGCAGCATCGACCCAGAGGGGACTGAAGCTTTCTTT
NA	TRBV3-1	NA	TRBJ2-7	CASSHRQPYEQYF	TGTGCCAGCAGCCATCGACAGCCCTACGAGCAGTACTTC
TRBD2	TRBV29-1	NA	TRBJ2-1	CSASGGLGNEQFF	TGCAGCGCAAGCGGGGGCCTTGGAAATGAGCAGTTCTTC
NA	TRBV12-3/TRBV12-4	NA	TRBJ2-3	CASSLALASSTDTQYF	TGTGCCAGCAGTTTGGCCCTCGCTTCCAGTACAGATACGCAGTATTTT
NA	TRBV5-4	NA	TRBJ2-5	CASSFLGGPQETQYF	TGTGCCAGCAGCTTCCTGGGGGGGCCTCAAGAGACCCAGTACTTC
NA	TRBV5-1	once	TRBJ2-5	CASSPTPGRETQYF	TGCGCCAGCAGCCCCACTCCGGGGCGGGAGACCCAGTACTTC
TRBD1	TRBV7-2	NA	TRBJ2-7	CASSLARTGDLHYEQYF	TGTGCCAGCAGCTTAGCGAGGACAGGGGACCTTCACTACGAGCAGTACTTC
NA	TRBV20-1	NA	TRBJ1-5	CSARRANQPQHF	TGCAGTGCTAGAAGGGCCAATCAGCCCCAGCATTTT
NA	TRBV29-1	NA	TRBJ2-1	CSVAGQRPNEQFF	TGCAGCGTTGCAGGACAGAGACCCAATGAGCAGTTCTTC
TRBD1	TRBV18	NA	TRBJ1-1	CASSPQAGGSFF	TGTGCCAGCTCACCCCAGGCAGGGGGGTCTTTCTTT
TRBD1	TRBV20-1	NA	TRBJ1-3	CSASKGQGRNTIYF	TGCAGTGCTAGCAAGGGACAGGGTCGGAACACCATATATTTT
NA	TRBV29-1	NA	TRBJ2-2	CSVVRGNTGELFF	TGCAGCGTTGTCAGGGGGAACACCGGGGAGCTGTTTTTT
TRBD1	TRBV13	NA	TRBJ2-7	CASSLGLRGTGLYEQYF	TGTGCCAGCAGCTTAGGCCTAAGGGGGACAGGGCTATACGAGCAGTACTTC
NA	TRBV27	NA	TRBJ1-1	CASSLLGPAAYTEAFF	TGTGCCAGCAGTTTATTGGGACCCGCGGCGTACACTGAAGCTTTCTTT
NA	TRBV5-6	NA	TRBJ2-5	CASSPLGGTQYF	TGTGCCAGCAGCCCCCTCGGGGGGACCCAGTACTTC
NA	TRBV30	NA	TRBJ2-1	CAWRLGVSYNEQFF	TGTGCCTGGAGGTTAGGGGTTTCCTACAATGAGCAGTTCTTC
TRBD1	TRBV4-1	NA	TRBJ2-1	CASSPGQGVEQFF	TGCGCCAGCAGCCCGGGACAGGGGGTTGAGCAGTTCTTC
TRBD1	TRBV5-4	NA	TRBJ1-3	CASTTDRGRSGNTIYF	TGTGCCAGCACCACGGACAGGGGGAGAAGTGGAAACACCATATATTTT
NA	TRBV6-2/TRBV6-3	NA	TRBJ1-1	CASLQGTEAFF	TGTGCCAGCTTACAGGGCACTGAAGCTTTCTTT
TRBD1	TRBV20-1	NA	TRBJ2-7	CSAPRGQGVVYEQYF	TGCAGTGCTCCCCGTGGGCAGGGGGTGGTCTACGAGCAGTACTTC
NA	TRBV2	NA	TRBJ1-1	CASRPPTGIRTTEAFF	TGTGCCAGCAGGCCGCCCACAGGTATAAGAACCACTGAAGCTTTCTTT
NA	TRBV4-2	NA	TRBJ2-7	CASSQASLAQSSYEQYF	TGTGCCAGCAGCCAAGCATCCCTAGCGCAGAGCTCCTACGAGCAGTACTTC
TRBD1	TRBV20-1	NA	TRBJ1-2	CSPGTGAGYTF	TGCAGTCCAGGGACAGGAGCTGGCTACACCTTC
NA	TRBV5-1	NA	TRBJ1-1	CASSLGTGGAFF	TGCGCCAGCAGCTTGGGGACTGGAGGAGCTTTCTTT
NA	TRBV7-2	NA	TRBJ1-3	CASSLLGGNSGNTIYF	TGTGCCAGCAGCTTATTGGGGGGGAACTCTGGAAACACCATATATTTT
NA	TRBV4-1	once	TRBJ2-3	CASSQDPLGGTGTDTQYF	TGCGCCAGCAGCCAAGATCCGTTAGGCGGCACCGGGACAGATACGCAGTATTTT
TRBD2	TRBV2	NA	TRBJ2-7	CASTSRGGSYEQYF	TGTGCCAGCACGAGTCGCGGGGGTTCCTACGAGCAGTACTTC
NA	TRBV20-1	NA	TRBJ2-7	CSARDSLWEQYF	TGCAGTGCTCGCGACAGCTTGTGGGAGCAGTACTTC
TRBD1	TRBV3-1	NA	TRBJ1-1	CASSHPDRGEAFF	TGTGCCAGCAGCCACCCGGACAGGGGTGAAGCTTTCTTT
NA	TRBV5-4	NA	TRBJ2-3	CASSFPGPSSTDTQYF	TGTGCCAGCAGCTTCCCGGGGCCTTCCAGCACAGATACGCAGTATTTT
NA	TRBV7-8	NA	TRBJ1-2	CASSLTWGREDGYTF	TGTGCCAGCAGCCTAACATGGGGCCGGGAAGATGGCTACACCTTC
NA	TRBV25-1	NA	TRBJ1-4	CASSNRGTNEKLFF	TGTGCCAGCAGTAATCGGGGGACTAATGAAAAACTGTTTTTT
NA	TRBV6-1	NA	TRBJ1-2	CASHTGYGYTF	TGTGCCAGCCATACGGGGTATGGCTACACCTTC
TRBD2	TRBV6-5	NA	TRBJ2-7	CASRHGLAGAYEQYF	TGTGCCAGCAGGCACGGACTAGCGGGGGCTTACGAGCAGTACTTC
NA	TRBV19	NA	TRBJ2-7	CASSIDGYEQYF	TGTGCCAGTAGTATAGACGGCTACGAGCAGTACTTC
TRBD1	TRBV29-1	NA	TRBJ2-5	CSGTGTGTRTQYF	TGCAGCGGAACCGGGACAGGGACACGGACCCAGTACTTC
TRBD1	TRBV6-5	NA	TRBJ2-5	CASSYTTGVQETQYF	TGTGCCAGCAGTTACACGACAGGGGTTCAAGAGACCCAGTACTTC
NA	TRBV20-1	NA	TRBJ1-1	CSAPRPGSAEAFF	TGCAGTGCTCCGAGGCCCGGAAGCGCTGAAGCTTTCTTT
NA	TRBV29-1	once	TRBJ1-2	CSVEERNGYTF	TGCAGCGTTGAAGAACGGAATGGCTACACCTTC
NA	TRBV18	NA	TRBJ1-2	CASSPTGKDYGYTF	TGTGCCAGCTCACCAACAGGGAAGGACTATGGCTACACCTTC
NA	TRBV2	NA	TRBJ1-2	CASSHNEAGGYTF	TGTGCCAGCAGTCACAATGAAGCGGGTGGCTACACCTTC
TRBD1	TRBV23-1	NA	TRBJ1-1	CASSTQGTGEAFF	TGCGCCAGCAGCACCCAAGGGACAGGTGAAGCTTTCTTT
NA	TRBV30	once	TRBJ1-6	CAWRRVRGNSPLHF	TGTGCCTGGAGGAGGGTACGCGGTAATTCACCCCTCCACTTT
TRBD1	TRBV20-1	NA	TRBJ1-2	CSALQGDRYGYTF	TGCAGTGCTTTACAGGGGGATCGGTATGGCTACACCTTC
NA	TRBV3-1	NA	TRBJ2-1	CASSQRHGNEQFF	TGTGCCAGCAGCCAACGGCATGGCAATGAGCAGTTCTTC
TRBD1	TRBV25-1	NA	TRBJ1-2	CASSDPGQINYGYTF	TGTGCCAGCAGTGATCCGGGACAGATCAACTATGGCTACACCTTC
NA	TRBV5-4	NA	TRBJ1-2	CASSLPGRDGYTF	TGTGCCAGCAGCTTGCCAGGGCGGGATGGCTACACCTTC